This TCR beta chain was profiled in a study of cytomegalovirus exposure and HLA in healthy donors. PCR used 60 Vbeta primers and 13 Jbeta primers. Method: immunoSEQ multiplex PCR; TCRdb's copy keeps in-frame clones and lacks some. This table has some 180,000 clones, 9.5% to 15% appearing once. Worth noting for this clone: One end of the junction is discordant with germline, which a read error may explain. The sample carries other DNA sequences with the same CDR3.

Germline V gives CDR1 SEHNR, CDR2 FQNEAQ (reference sequence). This CDR3 region has 14 residues. The rearrangement uses TRBV7-9 and TRBJ1-2, with D perhaps TRBD1 (5 bases). What was sequenced was PBMCs. This clonotype originated in a man in his forties or fifties in good health and CMV-seropositive. The CDR3 DNA is TGTGCTAGCAGCTTAGGTTTGGGGGGCTATGGCTACACCTTC. Translated, it gives CASSLGLGGYGYTF. The complete variable domain, with remaining parts taken from reference TRBV7-9 and TRBJ1-2, reads DTGVSQNPRHKITKRGQNVTFRCDPISEHNRLYWYRQTLGQGPEFLTYFQNEAQLEKSRLLSDRFSAERPKGSFSTLEIQRTEQGDSAMYLCASSLGLGGYGYTFGSGTRLTVV.